Below are 10 T cell receptor beta chains sequenced from a single sample in a study of blood T cells in healthy people across ages. Primed by a sample-barcoded 5' primer and a J-beta primer mix, a second PCR proceeded for about 6 to 12 cycles. TCRdb re-analysed the 5' RACE reads in MiXCR, keeping a single row per CDR3 protein. This sample carries about 1.1 million distinct CDR3 sequences, 30% to 40% of them seen once, and the ten largest clones take less than 15%. The source material was blood. The source of these receptors is a young man in good health.

This clonotype was counted ten times or more. The chain recombines TRBV27 with TRBJ2-3; the D gene is possibly TRBD1 (5 bases). V lost 5 bases, J lost 2 bases, and 11 bases lay in between. The CDR3 is made up of 14 amino acids. CDR1 and CDR2 from the germline V gene are MNHEY and SMNVEV (reference sequence). The CDR3 sequence: CASSPVDNTDTQYF. In DNA form, the CDR3 reads TGTGCCAGCAGTCCCGTGGACAACACAGATACGCAGTATTTT.

This chain links TRBV12-3 or TRBV12-4 with TRBJ1-5, with D possibly matching TRBD1 (5 bases). V gave up 7 bases and J gave up 7 bases, with 11 bases separating them. This CDR3 contains 12 residues. For the CDR3, the DNA is TGTGCCAGCAACGAGGGGAGGCAGCCCCAGCATTTT. Protein product: CASNEGRQPQHF.

There are a few counts of this clonotype. This could be a read error, since a much larger clone is one nucleotide away. The genes are TRBV20-1 and TRBJ2-1, with D perhaps matching TRBD1 (6 bases). CDR3 length equals 14 residues. The V gene lost 0 bases and the J gene lost 4 bases, with 10 bases spanning the gap. Per germline, CDR1 DFQATT and CDR2 SNEGSKA (reference sequence). CDR3 loop: CSARDRQAYNEQFF. CDR3 nucleotide sequence: TGCAGTGCTAGAGATCGACAGGCTTACAATGAGCAGTTCTTC.

This clonotype appeared many times. The genes are TRBV12-3 or TRBV12-4 and TRBJ2-3, with TRBD2 matching 7 bases. The trim removed 4 bases at V and 8 bases at J, leaving 3 bases unmatched. The CDR3 spans 12 residues. CDR3 residues: CASSSGEGTQYF. For the CDR3, the DNA is TGTGCCAGCAGTTCGGGGGAGGGTACGCAGTATTTT.

The genes are TRBV6-6 and TRBJ1-5; 7 bases fit TRBD1. Germline CDR1 MNHNY, CDR2 SVGAGI (reference sequence). The CDR3 has 15 amino acids. The V and J ends lost 4 bases and 3 bases, in that order; junction bases with no gene match: 6. The CDR3 here is CASSWEGTVNQPQHF. CDR3 in DNA: TGTGCCAGCAGTTGGGAGGGGACAGTCAATCAGCCCCAGCATTTT.

This clonotype was counted once. The J gene is TRBJ2-4, the V gene TRBV12-3 or TRBV12-4; 9 bases match TRBD1. There are 20 residues in the CDR3. V lost 6 bases, J lost 6 bases, and 24 bases stayed unmatched. The CDR3, as DNA: TGTGCCAGCAGCCTCCGCTGGGACAGGGAAAGTGGGAGGGAAAGAAACATTCAGTACTTC. Amino acid sequence: CASSLRWDRESGRERNIQYF.

This clonotype was seen repeatedly, ten times or more. The chain has TRBV5-1 and TRBJ1-2; 7 positions match TRBD1. Germline assignment: CDR1 SGHRS and CDR2 YFSETQ. The V gene end was trimmed by 4 bases and the J gene end by 4 bases; junction bases not matched to a gene: 7. The CDR3 is 14 amino acids. CDR3 bases: TGCGCCAGCAGCCATAGACAGGGATCCTATGGCTACACCTTC. Translated: CASSHRQGSYGYTF.

This clonotype was recorded at least ten times. This rearrangement joins TRBV29-1 to TRBJ1-5; D remains unclear. Germline values: CDR1 SQVTM, CDR2 ANQGSEA. This CDR3 region has 13 residues. V was pared by 4 bases and J by 4 bases, with 11 bases between. The CDR3 sequence is CSVGEGRNQPQHF. CDR3 nucleotides: TGCAGCGTTGGGGAGGGTCGGAATCAGCCCCAGCATTTT.

The CDR3 DNA reads as TGTGCCAGCAGCCAAAGGACTAGCGGGATAGTCTACGAGCAGTACTTC. This translates into CASSQRTSGIVYEQYF. This rearrangement joins TRBV4-2 to TRBJ2-7; TRBD2 matches 12 bases. CDR1 is LGHNA, CDR2 YNFKEQ, per germline. This CDR3 contains 16 residues. Trimming removed 2 bases from V and 3 bases from J; junction bases left unmatched: 5.

This clonotype was recorded a few times. The chain carries TRBV29-1 and TRBJ2-1; TRBD2 matches 8 bases. V lost 6 bases and J lost 10; bases outside the gene matches: 14. This CDR3 has 14 residues. Germline values: CDR1 SQVTM, CDR2 ANQGSEA. The CDR3 DNA sequence: TGCAGCGTCGCCGGACTAGCTGGTGGGAAGGAGCAGTTCTTC. It encodes CSVAGLAGGKEQFF.